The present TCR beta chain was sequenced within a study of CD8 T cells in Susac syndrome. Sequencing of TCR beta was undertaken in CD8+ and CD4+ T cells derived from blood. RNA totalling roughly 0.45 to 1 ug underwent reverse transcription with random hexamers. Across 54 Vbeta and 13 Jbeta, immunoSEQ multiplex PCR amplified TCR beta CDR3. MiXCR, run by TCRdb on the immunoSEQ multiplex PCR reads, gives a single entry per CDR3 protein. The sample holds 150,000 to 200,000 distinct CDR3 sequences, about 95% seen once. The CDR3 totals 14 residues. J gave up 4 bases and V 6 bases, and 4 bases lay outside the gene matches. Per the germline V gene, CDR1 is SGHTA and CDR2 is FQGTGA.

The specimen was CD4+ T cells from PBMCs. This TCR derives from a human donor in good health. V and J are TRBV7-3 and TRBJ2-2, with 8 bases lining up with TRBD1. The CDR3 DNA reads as TGTGCCAGCAGACCGACAGGGGCCACCGGGGAGCTGTTTTTT. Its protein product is CASRPTGATGELFF.